Below, 28 T cell receptor beta chains from the same sample are listed, as sequenced in a study of glioma-infiltrating T cells after dendritic cell vaccination. Sequencing used immunoSEQ multiplex PCR; TCRdb keeps in-frame clones, though not all of them. The table lists tens of thousands of clones, approximately 80% of them singletons. The time point denotes: after dendritic cell vaccination, including at tumor progression/relapse. The sequenced sample was blood, obtained after dendritic cell vaccination. Receptor source: a human donor with glioblastoma.

The chain recombines TRBV6-5 with TRBJ2-2, with 10 bases that match TRBD2. Germline values: CDR1 MNHEY, CDR2 SVGAGI. Losses at the gene ends were 6 bases for V and 7 bases for J; bases not matched to a gene: 8. CDR3 length: 15 residues. Written as DNA, the CDR3 is TGTGCCAGCAGAATCAGCGGGGGGGCCCTCGGGGAGCTGTTTTTT. This translates into CASRISGGALGELFF.

The chain combines TRBV4-2 with TRBJ2-3, with 9 bases lining up with TRBD2. This CDR3 spans 14 amino acids. The V and J ends lost 4 bases and 4 bases, in that order; junction bases with no gene match: 3. Germline V CDR1 and CDR2: LGHNA, YNFKEQ. The CDR3 DNA reads as TGTGCCAGCAGCCCGGGACTAGCTTCAGATACGCAGTATTTT. Its translation is CASSPGLASDTQYF.

The V and J genes are TRBV6-1 and TRBJ2-2, with 8 bases aligning to TRBD1. There are 16 residues in the CDR3. The germline gives CDR1 MNHNS, CDR2 SASEGT. V gave up 4 bases and J gave up 6 bases; unmatched junction bases: 10. CDR3 amino acids: CASSGQRTGWPGELFF. The DNA of the CDR3 is TGTGCCAGCAGTGGACAGAGGACAGGGTGGCCCGGGGAGCTGTTTTTT.

This clone has a single count. CDR3 in DNA: TGTGCCAGCAGCTTGGGCAGCCTTTCCCATACGCAGTATTTT. Protein product: CASSLGSLSHTQYF. This chain uses TRBV7-2 with TRBJ2-3; D call uncertain. V lost 3 bases, J lost 7 bases, and 14 bases lay in between. The CDR3 runs to 14 residues. CDR1 is SGHTA and CDR2 is FQGNSA in the germline V gene.

This clone appeared a single time. This chain links TRBV19 with TRBJ2-2; D gene unclear. Trimming cost V 7 bases and J 2 bases, with 11 bases left between them. The germline CDR1 and CDR2 sequences are LNHDA and SQIVND (reference sequence). The CDR3 runs 14 residues. The CDR3 nucleotides read TGTGCCAGTACCGCGGCCGAAAACACCGGGGAGCTGTTTTTT. Its protein is CASTAAENTGELFF.

In this sample, this clone turned up a few times. This chain connects TRBV10-1 to TRBJ2-1; D is perhaps TRBD2 (6 bases). This CDR3 region has 15 residues. The germline gives CDR1 WNHNN, CDR2 SYGVQD (reference sequence). V was shortened by 4 bases and J by 5 bases, with 15 bases between the two germline ends. This chain's CDR3 is CASSGGVGLHNEQFF. The CDR3 coding sequence is TGCGCCAGCAGTGGAGGTGTGGGACTGCACAATGAGCAGTTCTTC.

The chain combines TRBV9 with TRBJ1-1; 7 bases fit TRBD1. V lost 2 bases, J lost 11 bases, and 9 bases stayed unmatched. The germline V gene encodes CDR1 SGDLS and CDR2 YYNGEE. The length of the CDR3 is 13 residues. The CDR3 DNA follows: TGTGCCAGCAGCGTGAGTGTCACAGGGGAGGCTTTCTTT. It codes for CASSVSVTGEAFF. The whole variable domain, remainder taken from reference TRBV9 and TRBJ1-1, is DSGVTQTPKHLITATGQRVTLRCSPRSGDLSVYWYQQSLDQGLQFLIQYYNGEERAKGNILERFSAQQFPDLHSELNLSSLELGDSALYFCASSVSVTGEAFFGQGTRLTVV.

The rearrangement joins TRBV9 to TRBJ1-4; D gene unclear. Germline values: CDR1 SGDLS, CDR2 YYNGEE. This CDR3 spans 14 amino acids. Trimming removed 0 bases from V and 0 bases from J, with 3 bases in between. In nucleotides, the CDR3 is TGTGCCAGCAGCGTAGACTCAACTAATGAAAAACTGTTTTTT. This codes for CASSVDSTNEKLFF.

This chain links TRBV19 with TRBJ2-1; 7 bases fit TRBD1. The CDR3 contains 15 residues. Germline V gene lookup returns CDR1 LNHDA and CDR2 SQIVND (reference sequence). V shed 8 bases and J 3 bases; nucleotides not matched to a gene: 10. The chain's CDR3 is CASSFTGAIYNEQFF. The CDR3 nucleotides are TGTGCCAGTTCGTTCACAGGGGCCATCTACAATGAGCAGTTCTTC. The entire variable domain, with the rest obtained from reference TRBV19 and TRBJ2-1, is as follows: DGGITQSPKYLFRKEGQNVTLSCEQNLNHDAMYWYRQDPGQGLRLIYYSQIVNDFQKGDIAEGYSVSREKKESFPLTVTSAQKNPTAFYLCASSFTGAIYNEQFFGPGTRLTVL.

The V call is TRBV7-8, the J call TRBJ2-7; 10 nucleotides agree with TRBD1. V lost 2 bases to trimming and J lost 3 bases; unmatched junction nucleotides: 4. In germline, CDR1 is SGHVS, CDR2 FQNEAQ. The length of the CDR3 is 15 residues. The CDR3 loop reads CASSLRRTGGYEQYF. The CDR3 DNA reads TGTGCCAGCAGCTTACGCCGGACAGGGGGCTACGAGCAGTACTTC. Variable domain in full (rest from reference TRBV7-8 and TRBJ2-7): GAGVSQSPRYKVAKRGQDVALRCDPISGHVSLFWYQQALGQGPEFLTYFQNEAQLDKSGLPSDRFFAERPEGSVSTLKIQRTQQEDSAVYLCASSLRRTGGYEQYFGPGTRLTVT.

V gene TRBV4-3 combines with J gene TRBJ2-2; D might be TRBD1 (5 bases). The CDR3 loop spans 15 amino acids. The V gene's germline CDR1 is LGHNA and CDR2 YSLEER. V dropped 4 bases and J dropped 4 bases, with 13 bases sitting between them. The CDR3 sequence: CASSPARVGTGELFF. The CDR3 DNA reads as TGCGCCAGCAGCCCCGCCAGGGTCGGCACCGGGGAGCTGTTTTTT.

The chain combines TRBV6-5 with TRBJ2-2, with TRBD2 as a possible D gene (5 bases). This CDR3 is built from 14 residues. Per germline, CDR1 MNHEY and CDR2 SVGAGI. The V and J ends lost 8 bases and 0 bases respectively, with 10 bases between them. The DNA for the CDR3 is TGTGCCAGCCGAGCCGGGGCGAACACCGGGGAGCTGTTTTTT. This sequence encodes CASRAGANTGELFF.

The V call is TRBV27, the J call TRBJ2-2, with TRBD2 matching over 7 bases. Trimming cost V 4 bases and J 10 bases; bases outside gene matches: 15. The CDR3 spans 16 residues. Germline loops: CDR1 MNHEY, CDR2 SMNVEV (reference sequence). CDR3 nucleotide sequence: TGTGCCAGCAGTTCGGGACTATCACACCAAGCCCCGGAGCTGTTTTTT. Amino acid sequence: CASSSGLSHQAPELFF.

V is TRBV15 and J is TRBJ1-1; D possibly corresponds to TRBD1 (5 bases). Germline values: CDR1 LNHNV, CDR2 YYDKDF (reference sequence). This CDR3 has 14 amino acids. The V end was cut by 1 base, the J end by 0 bases, with 6 bases between. CDR3 bases: TGTGCCACCAGCAGAGTGGACATGAACACTGAAGCTTTCTTT. It encodes CATSRVDMNTEAFF.

The chain uses TRBV6-6 and TRBJ2-2; D might be TRBD1 (6 bases). V was pared by 4 bases and J by 4 bases, with 10 bases between. This CDR3 region has 14 residues. The V gene's germline CDR1 is MNHNY and CDR2 SVGAGI (reference sequence). The DNA for the CDR3 is TGTGCCAGCAGTTTGCAGGGGTCCACCGGGGAGCTGTTTTTT. The encoded protein is CASSLQGSTGELFF.

The V and J genes are TRBV2 and TRBJ2-2; 8 bases are shared with TRBD2. Unmatched junction bases numbered 2, after V lost 7 bases and J lost 1 base. In germline, CDR1 is SNHLY, CDR2 FYNNEI. The CDR3 extends over 14 amino acids. The CDR3 protein is CASKAGGNTGELFF. The CDR3 DNA is TGTGCCAGCAAGGCGGGGGGGAACACCGGGGAGCTGTTTTTT.

This clone showed up just once. V is TRBV5-4 and J is TRBJ2-3; the D gene is possibly TRBD2 (6 bases). This CDR3 contains 16 residues. The germline V and J ends were trimmed by 3 bases and 0 bases, with 14 bases remaining between them. In germline, CDR1 is SGHNT, CDR2 YYREEE (reference sequence). CDR3 region: CASSSHTRGSTDTQYF. The CDR3 region has the DNA TGTGCCAGCAGCTCCCATACCCGGGGGAGCACAGATACGCAGTATTTT.

The J gene is TRBJ1-2, the V gene TRBV30; tentative D call: TRBD1 (5 bases). V was pared by 1 base and J by 5 bases, with 11 bases between. Germline V gives CDR1 GTSNPN, CDR2 SVGIG (reference sequence). There are 13 residues in the CDR3. The CDR3 DNA follows: TGTGCCTGGAGTGATGACAGAAATTATGGCTACACCTTC. It codes for CAWSDDRNYGYTF.

In this sample, this clone turned up a few times. J is TRBJ1-6 and V is TRBV19; D is uncertain. V was pared by 4 bases and J by 7 bases, with 8 bases between. The germline CDR1 and CDR2 sequences are LNHDA and SQIVND (reference sequence). This CDR3 is built from 13 residues. CDR3 loop: CASSTSRNSPLHF. The CDR3 coding sequence is TGTGCCAGTAGTACCTCGAGAAATTCACCCCTCCACTTT.

This clone was detected a few times. V gene TRBV10-3 combines with J gene TRBJ2-7; the D gene is possibly TRBD2 (6 bases). The germline CDR1 and CDR2 sequences are ENHRY and SYGVKD. There are 15 residues in the CDR3. Trimming shortened V by 0 bases and J by 0 bases, and 9 bases separated the two germline ends. Here the CDR3 DNA reads TGTGCCATCAGTGAGTCTGCGGGGCGCTCCTACGAGCAGTACTTC. Its translation: CAISESAGRSYEQYF.

Only one count was recorded for this clone. The V and J genes are TRBV11-2 and TRBJ1-4; a weak D match, TRBD1 (6 bases). The CDR3 sequence is 14 residues long. The germline CDR1 and CDR2 sequences are SGHAT and FQNNGV. Deletions cut 6 bases from V and 5 bases from J, with 13 bases between. In DNA, the CDR3 is TGTGCCAGCAGAAACGACAGGTTAAATGAAAAACTGTTTTTT. This gives the protein CASRNDRLNEKLFF.

The chain combines TRBV12-5 with TRBJ2-7; 7 bases line up with TRBD1. The germline V gene encodes CDR1 LGHNT and CDR2 FRNRAP. V lost 8 bases, J lost 2 bases, and 3 bases stayed unmatched. The CDR3 runs to 12 residues. The CDR3 DNA follows: TGTGCTAGTACTCAGGGGGCCTACGAGCAGTACTTC. Residues: CASTQGAYEQYF.

A few counts support this clone. This chain joins TRBV6-6 and TRBJ1-5, with D uncertain. Germline assignment: CDR1 MNHNY and CDR2 SVGAGI (reference sequence). The CDR3 length is 11 residues. Trimming removed 0 bases from V and 11 bases from J, with 5 bases in between. CDR3 bases: TGTGCCAGCAGTTACTCCGGGTCCCAGCATTTT. It codes for CASSYSGSQHF.

Here the CDR3 reads CASSWGLENSGANVLTF. The CDR3 DNA is TGTGCCAGCAGCTGGGGACTGGAGAACTCTGGGGCCAACGTCCTGACTTTC. The chain couples TRBV7-9 to TRBJ2-6, with D possibly TRBD2 on 6 matching bases. The CDR3 contains 17 residues. CDR1 and CDR2 from the germline V gene are SEHNR and FQNEAQ (reference sequence). V lost 4 bases and J lost 0, with 13 bases in between.

This clone was detected only a few times. This chain uses TRBV11-1 with TRBJ2-7; 8 nucleotides agree with TRBD2. CDR1 and CDR2 from the germline V gene are SGHAT and FQDESV (reference sequence). V was clipped by 3 bases and J by 4 bases; unmatched bases: 8. The CDR3 consists of 15 residues. CDR3 residues: CASSFIGASGYEQYF. The CDR3 DNA reads as TGTGCCAGCAGCTTTATAGGGGCTAGCGGGTACGAGCAGTACTTC.

The rearrangement uses TRBV2 and TRBJ1-2; D ambiguous. The V gene's germline CDR1 is SNHLY and CDR2 FYNNEI. The CDR3 sequence is 11 residues long. The ends were cut back, 7 bases at V and 6 bases at J, with 9 bases in the middle. CDR3 DNA sequence: TGTGCCAGCACGTTTTCTCATGGCTACACCTTC. Its translation is CASTFSHGYTF. The full variable domain, its missing parts supplied by reference TRBV2 and TRBJ1-2, is EPEVTQTPSHQVTQMGQEVILRCVPISNHLYFYWYRQILGQKVEFLVSFYNNEISEKSEIFDDQFSVERPDGSNFTLKIRSTKLEDSAMYFCASTFSHGYTFGSGTRLTVV.

The CDR3 protein is CAWSVLVKETQYF. CDR3 nucleotides: TGTGCCTGGAGTGTACTTGTAAAAGAGACCCAGTACTTC. V usage is TRBV30 and J usage is TRBJ2-5, with unresolved D. Germline V CDR1 and CDR2: GTSNPN, SVGIG (reference sequence). The germline V and J ends were trimmed by 0 bases and 3 bases, with 8 bases remaining between them. This CDR3 is 13 amino acids long.

The V gene is TRBV6-1, the J gene TRBJ2-1; 12 nucleotides agree with TRBD1. CDR3 length equals 15 residues. The J segment lost 8 bases and the V segment lost 7 bases, leaving 9 bases of the junction unmatched. From germline, CDR1 is MNHNS and CDR2 SASEGT. DNA for the CDR3: TGTGCCAGCACCCTGGGACAGGGGGCTACCTATGAGCAGTTCTTC. Protein: CASTLGQGATYEQFF.